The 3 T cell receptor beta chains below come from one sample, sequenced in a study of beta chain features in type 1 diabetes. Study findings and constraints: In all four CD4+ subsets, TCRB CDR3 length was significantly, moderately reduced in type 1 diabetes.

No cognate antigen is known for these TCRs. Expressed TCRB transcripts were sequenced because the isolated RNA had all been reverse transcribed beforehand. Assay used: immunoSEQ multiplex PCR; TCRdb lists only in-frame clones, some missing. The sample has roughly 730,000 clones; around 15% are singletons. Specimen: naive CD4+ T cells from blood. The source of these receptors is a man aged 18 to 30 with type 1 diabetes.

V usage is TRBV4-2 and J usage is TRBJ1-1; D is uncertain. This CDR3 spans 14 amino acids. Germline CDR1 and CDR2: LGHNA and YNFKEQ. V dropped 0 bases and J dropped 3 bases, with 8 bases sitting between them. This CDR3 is CASSQDLSHTEAFF. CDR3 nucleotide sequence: TGTGCCAGCAGCCAAGATCTTTCGCACACTGAAGCTTTCTTT.

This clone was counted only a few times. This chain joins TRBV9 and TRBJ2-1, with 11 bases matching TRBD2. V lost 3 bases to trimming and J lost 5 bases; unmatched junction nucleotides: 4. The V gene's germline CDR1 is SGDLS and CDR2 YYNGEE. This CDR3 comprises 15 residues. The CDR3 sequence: CASSARLAGNNEQFF. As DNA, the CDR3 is TGTGCCAGCAGCGCAAGACTAGCGGGGAACAATGAGCAGTTCTTC.

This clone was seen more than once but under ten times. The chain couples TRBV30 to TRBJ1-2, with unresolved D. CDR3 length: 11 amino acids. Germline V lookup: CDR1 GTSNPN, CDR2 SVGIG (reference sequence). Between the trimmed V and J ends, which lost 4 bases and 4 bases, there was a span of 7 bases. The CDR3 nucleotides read TGTGCCTGGAAGGGAATCTATGGCTACACCTTC. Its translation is CAWKGIYGYTF.